This TCR beta chain was observed in a study of circulating and synovial CD4+ cells in juvenile arthritis. TCRdb keeps only in-frame clones here, not all; method: immunoSEQ multiplex PCR. The table records 15,000 to 20,000 clones, about 90% of them present only once. The CDR3 has 16 amino acids. Germline V lookup: CDR1 SGHRS, CDR2 YFSETQ. The V and J ends lost 2 bases and 5 bases, in that order; junction bases with no gene match: 8. The sequenced sample was CD4+ T cells from blood. This clonotype was sampled from a human donor with juvenile idiopathic arthritis. This rearrangement joins TRBV5-1 to TRBJ2-5, with 11 bases aligning to TRBD2. The DNA for the CDR3 is TGCGCCAGCAGCTTCCAGTTAGCGGGGGGGAGGGAGACCCAGTACTTC. Its translation: CASSFQLAGGRETQYF.